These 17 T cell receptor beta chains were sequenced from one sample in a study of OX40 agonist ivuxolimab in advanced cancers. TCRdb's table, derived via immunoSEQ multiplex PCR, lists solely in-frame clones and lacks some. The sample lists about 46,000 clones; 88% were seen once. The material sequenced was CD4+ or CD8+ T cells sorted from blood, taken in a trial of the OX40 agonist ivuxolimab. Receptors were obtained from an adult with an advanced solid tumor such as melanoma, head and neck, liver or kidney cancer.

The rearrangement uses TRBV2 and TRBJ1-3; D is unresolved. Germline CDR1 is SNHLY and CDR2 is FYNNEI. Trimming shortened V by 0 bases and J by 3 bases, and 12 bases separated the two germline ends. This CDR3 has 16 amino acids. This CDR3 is CASSEAGISLGNTIYF. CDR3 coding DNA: TGTGCCAGCAGTGAAGCGGGAATCAGTCTTGGAAACACCATATATTTT.

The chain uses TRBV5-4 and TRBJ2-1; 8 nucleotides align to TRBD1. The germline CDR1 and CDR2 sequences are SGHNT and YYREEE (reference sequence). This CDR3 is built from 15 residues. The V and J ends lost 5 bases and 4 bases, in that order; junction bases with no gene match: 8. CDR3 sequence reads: CASSPGQGLYNEQFF. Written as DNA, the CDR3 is TGTGCCAGCAGTCCCGGACAGGGTTTATACAATGAGCAGTTCTTC. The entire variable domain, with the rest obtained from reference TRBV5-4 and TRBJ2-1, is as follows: ETGVTQSPTHLIKTRGQQVTLRCSSQSGHNTVSWYQQALGQGPQFIFQYYREEENGRGNFPPRFSGLQFPNYSSELNVNALELDDSALYLCASSPGQGLYNEQFFGPGTRLTVL.

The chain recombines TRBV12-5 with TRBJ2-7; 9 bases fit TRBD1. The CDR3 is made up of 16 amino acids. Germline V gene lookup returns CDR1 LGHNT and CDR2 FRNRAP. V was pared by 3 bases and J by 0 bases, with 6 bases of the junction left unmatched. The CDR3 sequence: CASGFGGTGSSYEQYF. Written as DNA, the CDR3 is TGTGCTAGTGGTTTTGGGGGGACAGGGAGCTCCTACGAGCAGTACTTC.

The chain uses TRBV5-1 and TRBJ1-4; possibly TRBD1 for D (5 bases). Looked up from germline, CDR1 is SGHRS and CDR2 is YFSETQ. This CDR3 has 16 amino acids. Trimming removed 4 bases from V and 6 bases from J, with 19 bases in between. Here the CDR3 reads CASSPGRGRADEKLFF. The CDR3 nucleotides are TGCGCCAGCAGCCCTGGTCGTGGCAGGGCTGATGAAAAACTGTTTTTT.

DNA of the CDR3: TGTGCCAGCAGCGCGAGGCAGGCGCTCTACAATGAGCAGTTCTTC. It specifies CASSARQALYNEQFF. This chain uses TRBV27 with TRBJ2-1; D not resolved. Per germline, CDR1 MNHEY and CDR2 SMNVEV (reference sequence). The V end lost 6 bases, the J end lost 3 bases, and 15 bases lay between the germline ends. The CDR3 is 15 residues long.

The CDR3 DNA reads as TGTGCCAGCAGCTTCGGGGGGAGCTCCTACAATGAGCAGTTCTTC. Its translation is CASSFGGSSYNEQFF. This sequence joins TRBV11-3 and TRBJ2-1; 7 bases are a match to TRBD2. V lost 3 bases to trimming and J lost 0 bases; unmatched junction nucleotides: 2. Germline CDR1 and CDR2: SGHNT and YENEEA. The length of the CDR3 is 15 residues. Drawing the rest from reference TRBV11-3 and TRBJ2-1, the complete variable domain is EAGVVQSPRYKIIEKKQPVAFWCNPISGHNTLYWYLQNLGQGPELLIRYENEEAVDDSQLPKDRFSAERLKGVDSTLKIQPAELGDSAVYLCASSFGGSSYNEQFFGPGTRLTVL.

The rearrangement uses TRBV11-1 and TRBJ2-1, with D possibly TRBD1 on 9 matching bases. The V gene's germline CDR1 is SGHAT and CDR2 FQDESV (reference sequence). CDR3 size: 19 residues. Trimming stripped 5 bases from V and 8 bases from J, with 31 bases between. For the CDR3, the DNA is TGTGCCAGCAGCCCAGGACAGGGGAAGGTAGCGGGATGGTCATATGAGCAGTTCTTC. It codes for CASSPGQGKVAGWSYEQFF.

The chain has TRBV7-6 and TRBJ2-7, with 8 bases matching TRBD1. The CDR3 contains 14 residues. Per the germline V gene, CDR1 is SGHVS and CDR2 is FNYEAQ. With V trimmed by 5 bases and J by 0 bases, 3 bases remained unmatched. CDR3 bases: TGTGCCAGCAGCCACAGGGGGAGCTCCTACGAGCAGTACTTC. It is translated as CASSHRGSSYEQYF.

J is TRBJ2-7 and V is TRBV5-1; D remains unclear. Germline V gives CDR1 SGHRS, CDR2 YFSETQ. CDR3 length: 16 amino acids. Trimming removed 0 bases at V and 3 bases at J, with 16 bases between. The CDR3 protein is CASSLAITVEGYEQYF. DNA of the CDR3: TGCGCCAGCAGCTTGGCCATCACAGTCGAAGGCTACGAGCAGTACTTC.

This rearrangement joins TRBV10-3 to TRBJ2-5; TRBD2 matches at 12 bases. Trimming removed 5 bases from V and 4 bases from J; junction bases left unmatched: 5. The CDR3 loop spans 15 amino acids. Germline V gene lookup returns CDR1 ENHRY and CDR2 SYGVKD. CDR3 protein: CAISRLAGESETQYF. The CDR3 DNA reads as TGTGCCATCAGTCGACTAGCGGGGGAGTCAGAGACCCAGTACTTC.

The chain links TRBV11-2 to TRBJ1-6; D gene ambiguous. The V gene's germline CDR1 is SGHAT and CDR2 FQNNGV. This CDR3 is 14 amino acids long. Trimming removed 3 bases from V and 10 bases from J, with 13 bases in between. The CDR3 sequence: CASSFWTEDSPLHF. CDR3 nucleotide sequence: TGTGCCAGCAGCTTTTGGACGGAAGACTCACCCCTCCACTTT. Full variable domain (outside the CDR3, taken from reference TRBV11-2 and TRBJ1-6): EAGVAQSPRYKIIEKRQSVAFWCNPISGHATLYWYQQILGQGPKLLIQFQNNGVVDDSQLPKDRFSAERLKGVDSTLKIQPAKLEDSAVYLCASSFWTEDSPLHFGNGTRLTVT.

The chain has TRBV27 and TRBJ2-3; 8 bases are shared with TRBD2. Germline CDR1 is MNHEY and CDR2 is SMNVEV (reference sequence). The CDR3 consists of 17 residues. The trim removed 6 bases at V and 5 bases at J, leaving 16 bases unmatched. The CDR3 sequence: CASSPPLGRGAVDTQYF. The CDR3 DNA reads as TGTGCCAGCAGCCCCCCCCTCGGGCGGGGGGCGGTAGATACGCAGTATTTT.

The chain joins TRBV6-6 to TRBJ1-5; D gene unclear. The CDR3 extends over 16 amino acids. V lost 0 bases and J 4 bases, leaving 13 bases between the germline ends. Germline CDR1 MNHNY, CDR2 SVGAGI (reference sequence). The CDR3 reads CASSYSMRLGNQPQHF. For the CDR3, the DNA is TGTGCCAGCAGTTACTCGATGAGACTGGGAAATCAGCCCCAGCATTTT.

The CDR3 nucleotides read TGCGCCAGCAGCTTGTCTCGTCATAATTCACCCCTCCACTTT. This codes for CASSLSRHNSPLHF. The chain links TRBV5-1 to TRBJ1-6; no firm D call. V shed 1 base and J shed 5 bases, with 7 bases lying between them. CDR1 SGHRS and CDR2 YFSETQ come from the germline V gene. The CDR3 extends over 14 amino acids. Looking up the rest from reference TRBV5-1 and TRBJ1-6 gives the full variable domain: KAGVTQTPRYLIKTRGQQVTLSCSPISGHRSVSWYQQTPGQGLQFLFEYFSETQRNKGNFPGRFSGRQFSNSRSEMNVSTLELGDSALYLCASSLSRHNSPLHFGNGTRLTVT.

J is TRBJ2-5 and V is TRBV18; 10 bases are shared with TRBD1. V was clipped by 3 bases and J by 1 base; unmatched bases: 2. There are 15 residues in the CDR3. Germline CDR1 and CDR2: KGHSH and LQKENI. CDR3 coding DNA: TGTGCCAGCTCACCCCGGGACAGGGGCCAAGAGACCCAGTACTTC. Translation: CASSPRDRGQETQYF.

The CDR3 protein is CASSLYSGQETQYF. The CDR3 DNA reads TGTGCCAGCAGCTTATATAGTGGCCAAGAGACCCAGTACTTC. The chain is built from TRBV11-2 and TRBJ2-5; D remains unclear. In germline, CDR1 is SGHAT, CDR2 FQNNGV. The V end lost 2 bases, the J end lost 1 base, and 8 bases lay between the germline ends. This CDR3 is 14 amino acids long. Based on the CDR3 plus reference TRBV11-2 and TRBJ2-5, the full variable domain is EAGVAQSPRYKIIEKRQSVAFWCNPISGHATLYWYQQILGQGPKLLIQFQNNGVVDDSQLPKDRFSAERLKGVDSTLKIQPAKLEDSAVYLCASSLYSGQETQYFGPGTRLLVL.

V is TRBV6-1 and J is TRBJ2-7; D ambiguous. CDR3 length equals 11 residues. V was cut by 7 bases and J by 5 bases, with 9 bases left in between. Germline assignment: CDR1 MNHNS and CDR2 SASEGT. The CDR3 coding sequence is TGTGCCAGCACGCGTACCAACGAGCAGTACTTC. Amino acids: CASTRTNEQYF.